The 13 T cell receptor beta chains listed next were all sequenced from one sample in a study of cytomegalovirus exposure and HLA in healthy donors. Primers for the PCR totalled 60 Vbeta and 13 Jbeta. Libraries were prepared by immunoSEQ multiplex PCR; TCRdb keeps only in-frame clonotypes and omits some of them. The profile shows some 140,000 clones, approximately 80% of them singletons. Specimen: PBMCs. The receptors originated from a woman aged 55-69 years in good health and CMV-seronegative.

The table lists this clone with a few counts. The chain is built from TRBV18 and TRBJ2-1; a possible D gene is TRBD2 (6 bases). The CDR3 is 16 amino acids. Germline V gene lookup returns CDR1 KGHSH and CDR2 LQKENI. V lost 3 bases to trimming and J lost 4 bases, with 16 bases between them. This CDR3 reads CASSPRAGSDYNEQFF. DNA of the CDR3: TGTGCCAGCTCACCCCGGGCGGGGAGTGATTACAATGAGCAGTTCTTC.

This chain connects TRBV28 to TRBJ2-3; 7 bases match TRBD2. Trimming removed 7 bases from V and 1 base from J; junction bases left unmatched: 5. This CDR3 comprises 14 residues. Germline V gives CDR1 MDHEN, CDR2 SYDVKM. The CDR3 is CASTQRDRTDTQYF. The CDR3 DNA sequence: TGTGCCAGCACCCAGCGGGACCGCACAGATACGCAGTATTTT.

This rearrangement joins TRBV7-8 to TRBJ2-5; D possibly corresponds to TRBD2 (6 bases). The end of the DNA aligns better with TRBJ2-7, so the J call may be wrong. The length of the CDR3 is 15 residues. Per germline, CDR1 SGHVS and CDR2 FQNEAQ. Here the CDR3 reads CASSFGRGASYEQYF. CDR3 coding DNA: TGTGCCAGCAGCTTCGGGCGGGGTGCCTCCTACGAGCAGTACTTC.

This rearrangement joins TRBV4-1 to TRBJ2-1, with 7 nucleotides matching TRBD2. The germline CDR1 and CDR2 sequences are MGHRA and YSYEKL. The CDR3 extends over 16 amino acids. The V segment lost 3 bases and the J segment 4 bases; nucleotides outside the gene matches: 9. The CDR3, as DNA: TGCGCCAGCAGCCACTCGGGGGGTCCTATATACAATGAGCAGTTCTTC. Translating it yields CASSHSGGPIYNEQFF.

The V gene is TRBV6-1, the J gene TRBJ2-4; tentatively, D is TRBD2 (5 bases). Germline CDR1 MNHNS, CDR2 SASEGT. Trimming pared 8 bases from V and 0 bases from J, leaving 14 bases between. The CDR3 runs to 15 residues. CDR3 sequence: CASHYGNLAKNIQYF. The CDR3 bases are TGTGCCAGCCATTACGGGAATCTAGCCAAAAACATTCAGTACTTC.

The V call is TRBV5-1, the J call TRBJ2-3; 10 nucleotides align to TRBD2. V gave up 4 bases and J gave up 2 bases; unmatched junction bases: 13. Germline values: CDR1 SGHRS, CDR2 YFSETQ. The CDR3 length is 18 residues. The CDR3 DNA reads as TGCGCCAGCAGCGTAGGGTCCGGACTAGCGGAGAACACAGATACGCAGTATTTT. This codes for CASSVGSGLAENTDTQYF.

This chain connects TRBV18 to TRBJ2-2; 14 bases agree with TRBD2. Unmatched junction bases numbered 7, after V lost 0 bases and J lost 4 bases. CDR1 and CDR2 (germline): KGHSH, LQKENI. CDR3 size: 19 residues. In nucleotides, the CDR3 is TGTGCCAGCTCACCACCGGGACTAGCGGGAGTTCGCAGCACCGGGGAGCTGTTTTTT. Amino acid sequence: CASSPPGLAGVRSTGELFF.

The rearrangement joins TRBV20-1 to TRBJ2-5, with a tentative D call TRBD2 (5 bases). CDR1 is DFQATT, CDR2 SNEGSKA, per germline (reference sequence). The V end lost 3 bases, the J end lost 7 bases, and 6 bases lay between the germline ends. The CDR3 sequence is 10 residues long. CDR3 in amino acids: CSASEGTQYF. Here the CDR3 DNA reads TGCAGTGCTAGCGAGGGGACCCAGTACTTC.

The rearrangement links TRBV7-9 to TRBJ2-7; 7 nucleotides align to TRBD2. This CDR3 spans 15 amino acids. V trimming: 1 base; J trimming: 7 bases; junction bases outside the gene matches: 10. From germline, CDR1 is SEHNR and CDR2 FQNEAQ (reference sequence). The CDR3 DNA sequence: TGTGCCAGCAGCTTAGATTCCGGGAGGTCTCGAGAGCAGTACTTC. Translating gives CASSLDSGRSREQYF.

This chain connects TRBV19 to TRBJ2-5; D remains unclear. The CDR3 is 15 residues long. The V gene's germline CDR1 is LNHDA and CDR2 SQIVND (reference sequence). The germline V and J ends were trimmed by 5 bases and 2 bases, with 15 bases remaining between them. The CDR3 loop reads CASSPRRRSQETQYF. CDR3 coding DNA: TGTGCCAGTAGTCCCCGCCGCCGGTCTCAAGAGACCCAGTACTTC.

This rearrangement joins TRBV18 to TRBJ2-6, with 9 bases lining up with TRBD1. The CDR3 is made up of 18 amino acids. The trim removed 3 bases at V and 0 bases at J, leaving 6 bases unmatched. Germline CDR1 KGHSH, CDR2 LQKENI. The CDR3 nucleotides read TGTGCCAGCTCACCTCAAAGGGACAGGGTCTCTGGGGCCAACGTCCTGACTTTC. It yields the protein CASSPQRDRVSGANVLTF.

V usage is TRBV7-8 and J usage is TRBJ2-1; 7 bases align to TRBD2. V shed 3 bases and J 8 bases; nucleotides not matched to a gene: 10. The CDR3 consists of 15 residues. Germline CDR1 SGHVS, CDR2 FQNEAQ. The DNA of the CDR3 is TGTGCCAGCAGCTTCGGGAGACTAGCTTTTGATGAGCAGTTCTTC. Translating gives CASSFGRLAFDEQFF. Full variable domain (missing parts from reference TRBV7-8 and TRBJ2-1): GAGVSQSPRYKVAKRGQDVALRCDPISGHVSLFWYQQALGQGPEFLTYFQNEAQLDKSGLPSDRFFAERPEGSVSTLKIQRTQQEDSAVYLCASSFGRLAFDEQFFGPGTRLTVL.

This clone showed up just a few times. The chain carries TRBV15 and TRBJ2-1; 9 nucleotides match TRBD1. V was clipped by 6 bases and J by 4 bases; unmatched bases: 4. The germline gives CDR1 LNHNV, CDR2 YYDKDF (reference sequence). This CDR3 is built from 14 residues. This CDR3 is CATRDRGTYNEQFF. Written as DNA, the CDR3 is TGTGCCACCAGAGACAGGGGGACATACAATGAGCAGTTCTTC. Full variable domain (missing parts from reference TRBV15 and TRBJ2-1): DAMVIQNPRYQVTQFGKPVTLSCSQTLNHNVMYWYQQKSSQAPKLLFHYYDKDFNNEADTPDNFQSRRPNTSFCFLDIRSPGLGDTAMYLCATRDRGTYNEQFFGPGTRLTVL.